This entry lists 20 T cell receptor beta chains sequenced from one sample in a study of blood T cell repertoires in COVID-19. Only in-frame clones appear in the TCRdb table, and some are missing; sequencing was by immunoSEQ multiplex PCR. The sample has about 180,000 clones; approximately 89% are singletons. Sequencing input: peripheral blood. Receptor source: a man aged 35 to 55 with active or convalescent COVID-19.

The chain carries TRBV19 and TRBJ2-1; 7 nucleotides match TRBD2. The CDR3 runs 15 residues. Germline V lookup: CDR1 LNHDA, CDR2 SQIVND (reference sequence). J lost 3 bases, V lost 6 bases, and 8 bases had no gene match. CDR3 protein: CASSRVGGSYNEQFF. In DNA form, the CDR3 reads TGTGCCAGTAGCCGAGTTGGCGGGAGCTACAATGAGCAGTTCTTC.

V usage is TRBV6-5 and J usage is TRBJ1-1, with 7 bases lining up with TRBD1. CDR1 and CDR2 from the germline V gene are MNHEY and SVGAGI. The CDR3 is made up of 14 amino acids. V gave up 5 bases and J gave up 1 base; unmatched junction bases: 4. The CDR3 DNA sequence: TGTGCCAGCAGTCAAAGACAGGGGAACACTGAAGCTTTCTTT. Translated: CASSQRQGNTEAFF.

V is TRBV7-9 and J is TRBJ2-5; 8 bases map to TRBD1. From germline, CDR1 is SEHNR and CDR2 FQNEAQ (reference sequence). This CDR3 contains 16 residues. Unmatched junction bases numbered 6, after V lost 3 bases and J lost 0 bases. The CDR3 nucleotides read TGTGCCAGCAGCTTTCTACCGGGACAGGACCAAGAGACCCAGTACTTC. Amino acids: CASSFLPGQDQETQYF. The entire variable domain, with the rest obtained from reference TRBV7-9 and TRBJ2-5, is as follows: DTGVSQNPRHKITKRGQNVTFRCDPISEHNRLYWYRQTLGQGPEFLTYFQNEAQLEKSRLLSDRFSAERPKGSFSTLEIQRTEQGDSAMYLCASSFLPGQDQETQYFGPGTRLLVL.

CDR3: CASSYFQNQNTEAFF. The CDR3, as DNA: TGTGCCAGCAGTTACTTCCAAAATCAGAACACTGAAGCTTTCTTT. The chain couples TRBV6-6 to TRBJ1-1; D is unclear. V shed 1 base and J shed 1 base, with 10 bases lying between them. CDR1 and CDR2 (germline): MNHNY, SVGAGI (reference sequence). CDR3 length: 15 amino acids.

J is TRBJ2-6 and V is TRBV27; D not certain. CDR1 and CDR2 (germline): MNHEY, SMNVEV (reference sequence). Trimming pared 6 bases from V and 1 base from J, leaving 10 bases between. The CDR3 extends over 15 amino acids. The CDR3 reads CASSPTLSGANVLTF. Written as DNA, the CDR3 is TGTGCCAGCAGCCCTACTTTATCTGGGGCCAACGTCCTGACTTTC.

The chain has TRBV13 and TRBJ1-1, with D perhaps TRBD1 (6 bases). The germline V gene has CDR1 PRHDT and CDR2 FYEKMQ (reference sequence). The CDR3 extends over 14 amino acids. V was pared by 5 bases and J by 1 base, with 11 bases between. CDR3 protein: CASSLGHQNTEAFF. The CDR3 bases are TGTGCCAGCAGCCTGGGACACCAGAACACTGAAGCTTTCTTT.

The rearrangement joins TRBV5-4 to TRBJ2-7, with 11 positions matching TRBD2. V shed 4 bases and J 3 bases; nucleotides not matched to a gene: 6. Germline V gene lookup returns CDR1 SGHNT and CDR2 YYREEE (reference sequence). The CDR3 runs to 15 residues. The CDR3 region is CASSDLAGGRYEQYF. CDR3 sequence (DNA): TGTGCCAGCAGCGATCTAGCGGGGGGCCGCTACGAGCAGTACTTC. The full variable domain, in which reference TRBV5-4 and TRBJ2-7 provide the parts outside the CDR3, is ETGVTQSPTHLIKTRGQQVTLRCSSQSGHNTVSWYQQALGQGPQFIFQYYREEENGRGNFPPRFSGLQFPNYSSELNVNALELDDSALYLCASSDLAGGRYEQYFGPGTRLTVT.

This clone showed up just a few times. V gene TRBV5-4 combines with J gene TRBJ1-5, with 9 bases aligning to TRBD1. The CDR3 totals 15 residues. The V gene end was trimmed by 4 bases and the J gene end by 5 bases; junction bases not matched to a gene: 7. CDR1 SGHNT and CDR2 YYREEE come from the germline V gene (reference sequence). The CDR3 sequence is CASSLDRGFDQPQHF. CDR3 nucleotide sequence: TGTGCCAGCAGCCTGGACAGGGGCTTCGATCAGCCCCAGCATTTT.

The chain is built from TRBV3-1 (or the pseudogene TRBV3-2) and TRBJ2-2; TRBD2 matches at 12 bases. Unmatched junction bases numbered 5, after V lost 3 bases and J lost 3 bases. Germline CDR1 and CDR2: LGHDT and YNNKEL (reference sequence). The CDR3 is 17 amino acids. Written as DNA, the CDR3 is TGTGCCAGCAGCCATGGACTAGCGGGGATTTACACCGGGGAGCTGTTTTTT. It yields the protein CASSHGLAGIYTGELFF.

This chain joins TRBV24-1 and TRBJ1-6; perhaps TRBD1 as D (5 bases). This CDR3 is built from 13 residues. CDR1 and CDR2 (germline): KGHDR, SFDVKD. Trimming pared 1 base from V and 12 bases from J, leaving 9 bases between. The CDR3 bases are TGTGCCACCAGTGATTTAGGGGTGTTACCCCTCCACTTT. Amino acids: CATSDLGVLPLHF.

This sequence joins TRBV4-3 and TRBJ1-1; TRBD1 agrees at 9 bases. Germline-derived CDR1 and CDR2 are LGHNA and YSLEER. This CDR3 comprises 13 residues. Trimming cost V 5 bases and J 5 bases; bases outside gene matches: 3. The CDR3 loop reads CASSTTGGTEAFF. The CDR3 nucleotides are TGCGCCAGCAGCACGACAGGGGGGACTGAAGCTTTCTTT.

This clone was detected only once. The rearrangement links TRBV20-1 to TRBJ1-2; possible D gene TRBD1, 5 bases. The germline V gene encodes CDR1 DFQATT and CDR2 SNEGSKA (reference sequence). V was trimmed by 2 bases and J by 6 bases, leaving 7 bases between them. The CDR3 length is 11 residues. CDR3 coding DNA: TGCAGTGCTAGATTCAGGGATGGCTACACCTTC. Amino acids: CSARFRDGYTF.

This clone was detected only a few times. The V gene is TRBV27, the J gene TRBJ1-2; tentatively, D is TRBD1 (6 bases). The CDR3 consists of 18 residues. V was pared by 5 bases and J by 0 bases, with 22 bases between. Germline V gene data show CDR1 as MNHEY and CDR2 as SMNVEV (reference sequence). CDR3 DNA: TGTGCCAGCAGTCCGCGGGGGACATCGGCGATTTCTAACTATGGCTACACCTTC. Its translation is CASSPRGTSAISNYGYTF.

The gene calls are TRBV5-1 and TRBJ1-3; the D gene is possibly TRBD1 (5 bases). The CDR3 consists of 14 residues. Looked up from germline, CDR1 is SGHRS and CDR2 is YFSETQ. The V gene lost 5 bases and the J gene lost 2 bases, with 11 bases spanning the gap. CDR3 in amino acids: CASRAGLTGNTIYF. CDR3 in DNA: TGCGCCAGCAGAGCAGGGTTGACTGGAAACACCATATATTTT.

This clone appeared a few times. The chain has TRBV6-5 and TRBJ1-5, with D perhaps TRBD1 (6 bases). CDR3 length equals 15 residues. Trimming cost V 6 bases and J 3 bases, with 15 bases left between them. In germline, CDR1 is MNHEY, CDR2 SVGAGI. DNA for the CDR3: TGTGCCAGCAGCGGGGTGTCAGGGGCCAATCAGCCCCAGCATTTT. It is translated as CASSGVSGANQPQHF.

CDR3 in amino acids: CASSWDRANTEAFF. CDR3 in DNA: TGCGCCAGCAGCTGGGACAGGGCGAACACTGAAGCTTTCTTT. The chain combines TRBV4-1 with TRBJ1-1; 9 nucleotides agree with TRBD1. The CDR3 has 14 amino acids. From germline, CDR1 is MGHRA and CDR2 YSYEKL. The trim removed 5 bases at V and 1 base at J, leaving 2 bases unmatched.

This rearrangement joins TRBV18 to TRBJ2-2; 11 positions agree with TRBD1. This CDR3 is 16 amino acids long. Germline V gene sequence: CDR1 KGHSH, CDR2 LQKENI. V was pared by 0 bases and J by 3 bases, with 0 bases of the junction left unmatched. The CDR3 here is CASSPPGQGDTGELFF. The DNA for the CDR3 is TGTGCCAGCTCACCACCGGGACAGGGGGACACCGGGGAGCTGTTTTTT.

This clone was detected only a few times. The chain joins TRBV7-9 to TRBJ2-7; 7 bases are shared with TRBD2. After removal of 2 bases from V and 5 bases from J, the junction contained 6 bases not matched to a gene. This CDR3 is 14 amino acids long. Germline V gene data show CDR1 as SEHNR and CDR2 as FQNEAQ (reference sequence). CDR3 bases: TGTGCCAGCAGCTTAATGGCGGGGGAGGACGAGCAGTACTTC. Translating gives CASSLMAGEDEQYF.

The chain uses TRBV2 and TRBJ1-2, with 9 positions matching TRBD1. CDR1 is SNHLY, CDR2 FYNNEI, per germline. V was clipped by 6 bases and J by 5 bases; unmatched bases: 7. This CDR3 region has 14 residues. The CDR3 region is CASSLQGALYGYTF. In DNA form, the CDR3 reads TGTGCCAGCAGCTTACAGGGGGCCCTATATGGCTACACCTTC.

The chain joins TRBV6-1 to TRBJ1-2; D is possibly TRBD1 (6 bases). This CDR3 spans 15 amino acids. V gave up 3 bases and J gave up 6 bases, with 17 bases separating them. Per germline, CDR1 MNHNS and CDR2 SASEGT. The CDR3 DNA reads as TGTGCCAGCAGTGACCTCGCCCCCAGGGGCGATGGCTACACCTTC. Protein product: CASSDLAPRGDGYTF.